A single T cell receptor beta chain is shown here with its context. Its antigen remains unidentified. The data are from a study of cytomegalovirus exposure and HLA in healthy donors. General study points: Other equally common chains were less clonally expanded than HLA-associated TCR beta chains, a later analysis showed. The study listed roughly 160 cytomegalovirus-associated TCR beta chains.

Germline V gives CDR1 MNHEY, CDR2 SMNVEV (reference sequence). CDR3 length equals 19 residues. After removal of 4 bases from V and 8 bases from J, the junction contained 21 bases not matched to a gene. The PCR made use of 60 Vbeta and 13 Jbeta primers. Data came from immunoSEQ multiplex PCR; TCRdb stores just in-frame clones and leaves some out. The data show about 220,000 clones, with about 80% seen just once and 0.6% to 0.7% held by the top ten. The sequencing sample was made of PBMCs. This clonotype was sampled from a man between 18 and 35 years old in good health and CMV-seronegative. The V call is TRBV27, the J call TRBJ2-1; 9 nucleotides line up with TRBD2. The CDR3, as DNA: TGTGCCAGCAGTTCCCGGGACAGCGCGTTACTAGCGGGTAGGGATGAGCAGTTCTTC. This gives the protein CASSSRDSALLAGRDEQFF.